This T cell receptor beta chain was identified in a study of molecular identifiers for immune sequencing clone quantification. Trimming pared 2 bases from V and 5 bases from J, leaving 16 bases between. The CDR3 sequence is 17 residues long. Germline CDR1 and CDR2: LNHDA and SQIVND (reference sequence). In TCRdb, the PCR reads were re-called with MiXCR into one record per CDR3 protein. The table has about 510,000 distinct CDR3 sequences, about a quarter seen once. This clonotype was observed a handful of times. This TCR came from a human donor in good health. Some libraries in this study had Jurkat cell RNA spiked in. This chain connects TRBV19 to TRBJ1-6; possibly TRBD1 for D (5 bases). Sequenced: naive CD8+ T cells from blood, with Jurkat cell RNA spiked in. Subset described: FACS-sorted CD8+CD4-CCR7+CD45RA+ naive T cells. The CDR3 loop reads CASSIRQISMDNSPLHF. As DNA, the CDR3 is TGTGCCAGTAGTATACGACAGATATCAATGGATAATTCACCCCTCCACTTT.